The rows below give T cell receptor beta chains drawn from one sample of a study of blood T cell repertoires in COVID-19. Sequencing used immunoSEQ multiplex PCR; TCRdb keeps in-frame clones, though not all of them. The repertoire consists of under 200,000 clones, with about 88% occurring once and the leading ten covering almost 1%. The sequencing input was peripheral blood. The receptor source for this set is a man in his late teens or twenties with acute or convalescent COVID-19. The CDR3 runs from the conserved cysteine through the conserved F or W. The D gene is left open where the match is weak. The size of a clone is reported for some rows only, either as once, few or many, or as a class for expanded clones.

size: NA
D: TRBD2
V: TRBV6-5
J: TRBJ2-7
DNA: TGTGCCAGCAGTTATGAGCGGGGGAGCTCCTACGAGCAGTACTTC
CDR3: CASSYERGSSYEQYF

size: NA
D: TRBD2
V: TRBV28
J: TRBJ2-5
DNA: TGTGCCAGCAGTCCCGGACTAGCGGGGGGGCGCGAGACCCAGTACTTC
CDR3: CASSPGLAGGRETQYF

size: NA
D: NA
V: TRBV5-5
J: TRBJ1-2
DNA: TGTGCCAGCAGCTTGGTCCCGGGAGCTAACTATGGCTACACCTTC
CDR3: CASSLVPGANYGYTF

size: NA
D: NA
V: TRBV7-9
J: TRBJ1-4
DNA: TGTGCCAGCACCTATAATGAAAAACTGTTTTTT
CDR3: CASTYNEKLFF

size: NA
D: NA
V: TRBV30
J: TRBJ1-2
DNA: TGTGCCTGGATGGGGGGTTTTCGGAATGGCTACACCTTC
CDR3: CAWMGGFRNGYTF

size: NA
D: NA
V: TRBV4-1
J: TRBJ1-5
DNA: TGCGCCAGCAGCCAAGGAGGTTTAGGCCAGCCCCAGCATTTT
CDR3: CASSQGGLGQPQHF

size: NA
D: NA
V: TRBV7-9
J: TRBJ1-2
DNA: TGTGCCAGCAGCCCGAGAGCACAGCAGATCTATGGCTACACCTTC
CDR3: CASSPRAQQIYGYTF

size: NA
D: TRBD1
V: TRBV11-2
J: TRBJ1-4
DNA: TGTGCCAGCAGCTTAGGGGGACAGGGAGGAGAAAAACTGTTTTTT
CDR3: CASSLGGQGGEKLFF

size: NA
D: NA
V: TRBV7-9
J: TRBJ1-1
DNA: TGTGCCAGCAGCTTTGGACAGACGAACACTGAAGCTTTCTTT
CDR3: CASSFGQTNTEAFF

size: NA
D: NA
V: TRBV6-6
J: TRBJ1-1
DNA: TGTGCCAGCAGAGACCCAGCTCTACAGCTCCTTGGAGCTTTCTTT
CDR3: CASRDPALQLLGAFF

size: NA
D: TRBD2
V: TRBV19
J: TRBJ2-3
DNA: TGTGCCAGTAGTATAGCGAGCGGGGTATACACAGATACGCAGTATTTT
CDR3: CASSIASGVYTDTQYF

size: NA
D: TRBD1
V: TRBV15
J: TRBJ2-5
DNA: TGTGCCACCAGCAGAGCCCAGGGGGTGTACCAAGAGACCCAGTACTTC
CDR3: CATSRAQGVYQETQYF

size: NA
D: NA
V: TRBV6-1
J: TRBJ2-6
DNA: TGTGCCAGCAGTGAAGATGAAAGAGGAGCAAGGGCCAACGTCCTGACTTTC
CDR3: CASSEDERGARANVLTF

size: NA
D: TRBD1
V: TRBV7-2
J: TRBJ1-1
DNA: TGTGCCAGCAGGTCCGGGACAGGATACACTGAAGCTTTCTTT
CDR3: CASRSGTGYTEAFF

size: NA
D: TRBD2
V: TRBV4-2
J: TRBJ2-3
DNA: TGTGCCAGCAGCCAAGCTAGCGGGGGGGAGACAGATACGCAGTATTTT
CDR3: CASSQASGGETDTQYF

size: NA
D: NA
V: TRBV28
J: TRBJ1-2
DNA: TGTGCCAGCAGTCCTTCCTTGACGTCGGGCTATGGCTACACCTTC
CDR3: CASSPSLTSGYGYTF

size: NA
D: NA
V: TRBV11-2
J: TRBJ1-4
DNA: TGTGCCAGCAGCTTTGACAGGCCCCCAACTAATGAAAAACTGTTTTTT
CDR3: CASSFDRPPTNEKLFF

size: NA
D: NA
V: TRBV29-1
J: TRBJ1-1
DNA: TGCAGCGTTGTGTCTTCTTTCGTGAACACTGAAGCTTTCTTT
CDR3: CSVVSSFVNTEAFF

size: NA
D: NA
V: TRBV14
J: TRBJ2-1
DNA: TGTGCCAGCAGCCGCCAAACAGGGTTCGATGAGCAGTTCTTC
CDR3: CASSRQTGFDEQFF

size: NA
D: NA
V: TRBV2
J: TRBJ1-5
DNA: TGTGCCAGCACCGAGGGTAGGGTAGCGAATCAGCCCCAGCATTTT
CDR3: CASTEGRVANQPQHF

size: NA
D: TRBD1
V: TRBV7-9
J: TRBJ1-3
DNA: TGTGCCAGCAGCTCGGGACAGGCGGGCGCTGGAAACACCATATATTTT
CDR3: CASSSGQAGAGNTIYF

size: NA
D: NA
V: TRBV7-9
J: TRBJ1-4
DNA: TGTGCCAGCAGGGCAGGGAGGCAACTGTTTTTT
CDR3: CASRAGRQLFF

size: NA
D: TRBD1
V: TRBV27
J: TRBJ1-2
DNA: TGTGCCAGCAGTTCACGTACCGGGACAGGGAACTATGGCTACACCTTC
CDR3: CASSSRTGTGNYGYTF

size: NA
D: NA
V: TRBV1
J: TRBJ2-3
DNA: TGCACCAGCAGCCAATATTTCCGGGATACGCAGTATTTT
CDR3: CTSSQYFRDTQYF

size: NA
D: NA
V: TRBV5-1
J: TRBJ2-1
DNA: TGCGCCAGCAGCTTGGTGGCAGGTGAGCAGTTCTTC
CDR3: CASSLVAGEQFF

size: NA
D: TRBD1
V: TRBV6-6
J: TRBJ1-1
DNA: TGTGCCAGCAGTTCCAAGACAGGGTTGACTGAAGCTTTCTTT
CDR3: CASSSKTGLTEAFF

size: NA
D: NA
V: TRBV9
J: TRBJ1-1
DNA: TGTGCCAGCAGCGTCTCGGAGTTAGGCACTGAAGCTTTCTTT
CDR3: CASSVSELGTEAFF

size: NA
D: NA
V: TRBV18
J: TRBJ1-4
DNA: TGTGCCAGCTCAGCGCGGGAGGGTCCTAATGAAAAACTGTTTTTT
CDR3: CASSAREGPNEKLFF

size: NA
D: NA
V: TRBV23-1
J: TRBJ1-1
DNA: TGCGCCAGCAGTCATTTACCAGGGGTTATGGACACTGAAGCTTTCTTT
CDR3: CASSHLPGVMDTEAFF

size: few
D: TRBD1
V: TRBV10-3
J: TRBJ1-2
DNA: TGTGCCATCAGTGAGGACAGGGTAATAAATGGCTACACCTTC
CDR3: CAISEDRVINGYTF

size: once
D: NA
V: TRBV11-3
J: TRBJ1-1
DNA: TGTGCCAGCAGCTTAGAGATACGGGCTGAAGCTTTCTTT
CDR3: CASSLEIRAEAFF

size: once
D: NA
V: TRBV25-1
J: TRBJ2-7
DNA: TGTGCCAGCAGTGACCCACGTTATAGCTCCTACGAGCAGTACTTC
CDR3: CASSDPRYSSYEQYF

size: few
D: TRBD1
V: TRBV15
J: TRBJ1-4
DNA: TGTGCCACGCGGGACAGGGGAGCAACTAATGAAAAACTGTTTTTT
CDR3: CATRDRGATNEKLFF

size: NA
D: NA
V: TRBV5-5
J: TRBJ2-2
DNA: TGTGCCAGCAGCCTATTCCAGAACACCGGGGAGCTGTTTTTT
CDR3: CASSLFQNTGELFF

size: NA
D: TRBD2
V: TRBV5-1
J: TRBJ2-1
DNA: TGCGCCAGCAGCTTCCCTAGAGAGGGAGCGGGGGCCTACAATGAGCAGTTCTTC
CDR3: CASSFPREGAGAYNEQFF

size: NA
D: TRBD2
V: TRBV19
J: TRBJ2-2
DNA: TGTGCCAGTAGTATAGATCGGGGACTAGCGGGAAACACCGGGGAGCTGTTTTTT
CDR3: CASSIDRGLAGNTGELFF

size: NA
D: NA
V: TRBV12-3/TRBV12-4
J: TRBJ1-1
DNA: TGTGCCAGCAGTAGTCAGGGGCGTGAAGCTTTCTTT
CDR3: CASSSQGREAFF

size: NA
D: TRBD1
V: TRBV20-1
J: TRBJ1-5
DNA: TGCAGTGCCAGTAATCGAGGGACAGGGGGAAATCAGCCCCAGCATTTT
CDR3: CSASNRGTGGNQPQHF

size: NA
D: NA
V: TRBV6-1
J: TRBJ1-2
DNA: TGTGCCAGCAGTTCTGGGGCAGGGACTGACTATGGCTACACCTTC
CDR3: CASSSGAGTDYGYTF

size: NA
D: NA
V: TRBV10-2
J: TRBJ2-5
DNA: TGCGCCAGCAGTGAAGGGGGTCTCGGGGAGACCCAGTACTTC
CDR3: CASSEGGLGETQYF

size: NA
D: TRBD2
V: TRBV6-5
J: TRBJ2-5
DNA: TGTGCCAGCGGGACCGGGACTAGCGGGGCGGAGACCCAGTACTTC
CDR3: CASGTGTSGAETQYF

size: NA
D: NA
V: TRBV5-4
J: TRBJ2-7
DNA: TGTGCCAGCAGCCCGGGACTTGGGGTAGTCGAGCAGTACTTC
CDR3: CASSPGLGVVEQYF

size: NA
D: NA
V: TRBV28
J: TRBJ1-3
DNA: TGTGCCAGCAGTTTAAATTGGGGGGGGACCTCTGGAAACACCATATATTTT
CDR3: CASSLNWGGTSGNTIYF

size: NA
D: NA
V: TRBV7-3
J: TRBJ2-1
DNA: TGTGCCAGCAGCTTAGGCGGAAACCCGGGCAATGAGCAGTTCTTC
CDR3: CASSLGGNPGNEQFF

size: once
D: NA
V: TRBV18
J: TRBJ1-2
DNA: TGTGCCAGCTCACCACCGGAGGCCATCGGTGGCTACACCTTC
CDR3: CASSPPEAIGGYTF